This T cell receptor (beta chain) was captured by sequencing in a study of long-term antiretroviral therapy in people with HIV. Clinicians in the United States treated all participants with HIV. Roughly 0.95-11 million cryopreserved PBMC were held in samples before DNA extraction. Unmatched junction bases numbered 4, after V lost 4 bases and J lost 7 bases. This CDR3 is built from 15 residues. Germline assignment: CDR1 SGHNT and CDR2 YENEEA. Runs used v3.0 of the immunoSEQ assay and were done at survey level. TCRdb keeps only in-frame clones here, not all; method: immunoSEQ multiplex PCR. The sample gives 24,000 or so clones, over 90% of which show up once; about 9% is in the top ten.

Material: unsorted PBMCs, obtained 7.6 years after starting antiretroviral therapy. The receptor comes from a woman aged 40 to 50 with HIV. The gene calls are TRBV11-3 and TRBJ1-6, with 10 bases matching TRBD1. CDR3 DNA sequence: TGTGCCAGCAGCTACACGGACAGGGGGAATTCACCCCTCCACTTT. Protein sequence: CASSYTDRGNSPLHF. Based on the CDR3 plus reference TRBV11-3 and TRBJ1-6, the full variable domain is EAGVVQSPRYKIIEKKQPVAFWCNPISGHNTLYWYLQNLGQGPELLIRYENEEAVDDSQLPKDRFSAERLKGVDSTLKIQPAELGDSAVYLCASSYTDRGNSPLHFGNGTRLTVT.